The source of this T cell receptor beta chain is a study of response to subunit inactivated influenza vaccine. General study points: Each seasonal influenza vaccination recruits few new T cells, the authors suggested.

MiXCR, applied by TCRdb to the RT-PCR reads, yields one record per CDR3 protein. The sample holds around 600,000 distinct CDR3 sequences, approximately 10% seen once. Notes on this clonotype: Its antigen is still unknown.

Looked up from germline, CDR1 is SEHNR and CDR2 is FQNEAQ (reference sequence). Trimming stripped 1 base from V and 6 bases from J, with 13 bases between. The CDR3 runs to 14 residues. A further study also used this sample, focusing on T cells expressing NK-cell markers. That source notes: The cDNA for TCR beta came from 5'RACE template switching with UMIs. Repertoire data for TCR beta were derived from sorted T cells (CD3+CD56+NKG2C+, CD3+CD56+NKG2C- and CD3+CD56-NKG2C+). Most of the eight sequenced donors tested HCMV-seropositive; one tested seronegative. The same clonotypes also predominated in the CD3+CD56-NKG2C+ fraction of a handful of donors.

The V call is TRBV7-9, the J call TRBJ2-7, with D unclear. The clonotype was recovered from a man aged 50 to 59 who received an inactivated influenza vaccine. Sequences were derived from PBMCs from blood, sampled on the day of vaccination. CDR3 in DNA: TGTGCCAGCAGCTTAGAGCGATCTTGGGGCGAGCAGTACTTC. Translated: CASSLERSWGEQYF.